Each of the 29 T cell receptor beta chains below was sequenced from the same sample in a study of glioma-infiltrating T cells after dendritic cell vaccination. Method: immunoSEQ multiplex PCR; TCRdb's copy keeps in-frame clones and lacks some. The table lists about 64,000 clones, approximately 78% of them singletons, with about 8.9% in the top ten. The sample was blood, taken before dendritic cell vaccination. Receptor source: a human donor with glioblastoma.

This clone was seen only a few times. This chain links TRBV7-9 with TRBJ1-1; 8 nucleotides align to TRBD1. Germline V lookup: CDR1 SEHNR, CDR2 FQNEAQ (reference sequence). The CDR3 loop spans 14 amino acids. The J segment lost 6 bases and the V segment lost 3 bases, leaving 6 bases of the junction unmatched. CDR3 bases: TGTGCCAGCAGCTTCTCGCAGGGGGCGGCTGAAGCTTTCTTT. It encodes CASSFSQGAAEAFF.

The chain couples TRBV5-4 to TRBJ2-1; 8 bases agree with TRBD2. This CDR3 contains 17 residues. Germline CDR1 reads SGHNT; CDR2 reads YYREEE (reference sequence). V lost 4 bases to trimming and J lost 7 bases; unmatched junction nucleotides: 16. CDR3 in amino acids: CASSPTGGAGALNEQFF. The CDR3 DNA reads TGTGCCAGCAGCCCCACTGGGGGAGCGGGGGCTCTAAATGAGCAGTTCTTC. Complete variable domain (other parts from reference TRBV5-4 and TRBJ2-1): ETGVTQSPTHLIKTRGQQVTLRCSSQSGHNTVSWYQQALGQGPQFIFQYYREEENGRGNFPPRFSGLQFPNYSSELNVNALELDDSALYLCASSPTGGAGALNEQFFGPGTRLTVL.

This clone was detected a few times. The V gene is TRBV7-9, the J gene TRBJ1-2; 10 bases line up with TRBD1. This CDR3 region has 16 residues. Germline V gene sequence: CDR1 SEHNR, CDR2 FQNEAQ (reference sequence). V lost 3 bases and J lost 9; bases outside the gene matches: 13. CDR3 in DNA: TGTGCCAGCAGCTTCTACTCCGGGACAGGGGTGTGGAGCTACACCTTC. Translated: CASSFYSGTGVWSYTF.

J is TRBJ1-2 and V is TRBV5-1; no reliable D call. The CDR3 contains 13 residues. V lost 4 bases and J 6 bases, leaving 13 bases between the germline ends. The germline gives CDR1 SGHRS, CDR2 YFSETQ. The DNA for the CDR3 is TGCGCCAGCAGCCGCCAACTAGCAGATGGCTACACCTTC. It codes for CASSRQLADGYTF.

The chain carries TRBV18 and TRBJ2-5; 13 bases line up with TRBD2. CDR3 size: 18 residues. J gave up 0 bases and V 1 base, and 5 bases lay outside the gene matches. Germline CDR1 and CDR2: KGHSH and LQKENI. In DNA, the CDR3 is TGTGCCAGCTCACCACGGACTAGCGGGGGCTCCTACCAAGAGACCCAGTACTTC. Translating gives CASSPRTSGGSYQETQYF.

The chain links TRBV7-8 to TRBJ2-7; 7 positions match TRBD2. The CDR3 runs 14 residues. Per the germline V gene, CDR1 is SGHVS and CDR2 is FQNEAQ. J was trimmed by 2 bases and V by 5 bases; bases with no gene match: 6. The CDR3 spells CASSVTGTTYEQYF. The CDR3 region has the DNA TGTGCCAGCAGCGTAACCGGGACTACCTACGAGCAGTACTTC.

The chain is built from TRBV2 and TRBJ2-1, with D possibly matching TRBD2 (6 bases). The germline V gene has CDR1 SNHLY and CDR2 FYNNEI. CDR3 size: 14 residues. V lost 4 bases, J lost 3 bases, and 10 bases lay in between. The CDR3 sequence: CASSVLAIYNEQFF. The CDR3 nucleotides are TGTGCCAGCAGTGTGCTAGCGATCTACAATGAGCAGTTCTTC.

V usage is TRBV2 and J usage is TRBJ2-7; maybe TRBD1 (6 bases). Germline V gene sequence: CDR1 SNHLY, CDR2 FYNNEI. The CDR3 contains 15 residues. V was clipped by 6 bases and J by 9 bases, with 24 bases between them. The CDR3 DNA is TGTGCCAGCAGAGCCGACATTGTTCTACGAGGGGGGCAGTACTTC. Its protein is CASRADIVLRGGQYF.

This chain links TRBV28 with TRBJ2-7, with a weak D call TRBD1 (5 bases). Germline assignment: CDR1 MDHEN and CDR2 SYDVKM. The CDR3 totals 11 residues. V shed 6 bases and J shed 5 bases, with 8 bases lying between them. The CDR3 is CASSTGHEQYF. In DNA, the CDR3 is TGTGCCAGCAGCACAGGCCACGAGCAGTACTTC.

Points on this clone: This CDR3 is also generated by other DNA sequences in the sample. The V and J genes are TRBV2 and TRBJ1-6; TRBD1 might be the D (6 bases). Trimming removed 5 bases from V and 4 bases from J, with 12 bases in between. This CDR3 is 15 amino acids long. The germline CDR1 and CDR2 sequences are SNHLY and FYNNEI. CDR3 in amino acids: CASSSTGDYNSPLHF. Written as DNA, the CDR3 is TGTGCCAGCAGTTCGACAGGAGATTATAATTCACCCCTCCACTTT.

This rearrangement joins TRBV5-1 to TRBJ2-7; 8 bases line up with TRBD2. The CDR3 runs to 14 residues. CDR1 and CDR2 (germline): SGHRS, YFSETQ. V was clipped by 3 bases and J by 1 base; unmatched bases: 3. The CDR3, as DNA: TGCGCCAGCAGCTACGGGACTAGTTCCTACGAGCAGTACTTC. Its protein product is CASSYGTSSYEQYF.

Only a few counts were recorded for this clone. The chain employs TRBV28 and TRBJ1-3, with D maybe TRBD1 (6 bases). This CDR3 is 13 amino acids long. With 8 bases removed from V and 2 bases from J, the gap between germline ends came to 10 bases. Germline CDR1 is MDHEN and CDR2 is SYDVKM. The CDR3 DNA reads as TGTGCCAGCTATACAGGGACTGGAAACACCATATATTTT. As protein: CASYTGTGNTIYF. Based on the CDR3 plus reference TRBV28 and TRBJ1-3, the full variable domain is DVKVTQSSRYLVKRTGEKVFLECVQDMDHENMFWYRQDPGLGLRLIYFSYDVKMKEKGDIPEGYSVSREKKERFSLILESASTNQTSMYLCASYTGTGNTIYFGEGSWLTVV.

This clone was observed a single time. The CDR3 DNA follows: TGCGCCAGCAGTGAAAAAGCGGGGGGGGTCACCGGGGAGCTGTTTTTT. Translating it yields CASSEKAGGVTGELFF. V usage is TRBV10-2 and J usage is TRBJ2-2; TRBD2 matches 10 bases. The CDR3 length is 16 residues. Looked up from germline, CDR1 is WSHSY and CDR2 is SAAADI. After removal of 3 bases from V and 4 bases from J, the junction contained 5 bases not matched to a gene.

The V call is TRBV7-9, the J call TRBJ1-5; D may be TRBD1 (5 bases). There are 17 residues in the CDR3. Trimming took off 4 bases at V and 5 bases at J, with 21 bases between the two ends. Germline-derived CDR1 and CDR2 are SEHNR and FQNEAQ (reference sequence). CDR3 loop: CASSSEKDMFRDQPQHF. In nucleotides, the CDR3 is TGTGCCAGCAGCTCCGAAAAGGACATGTTCAGGGATCAGCCCCAGCATTTT.

The J gene is TRBJ2-5, the V gene TRBV10-3; 16 bases are shared with TRBD2. Germline CDR1 and CDR2: ENHRY and SYGVKD. Trimming took 3 bases from V and 5 from J; bases not matched to a gene: 6. This CDR3 contains 17 residues. The DNA for the CDR3 is TGTGCCATCAGTGAAGGGACTAGCGGGGGGGCGGGTGAGACCCAGTACTTC. Translation gives CAISEGTSGGAGETQYF.

The CDR3 DNA follows: TGTGCCAGCAGCTTCAGGGGGTCTGAAGCTTTCTTT. Translating it yields CASSFRGSEAFF. The chain has TRBV5-4 and TRBJ1-1, with 7 bases fitting TRBD1. The V gene end was trimmed by 2 bases and the J gene end by 6 bases; junction bases not matched to a gene: 1. The CDR3 sequence is 12 residues long. Germline V lookup: CDR1 SGHNT, CDR2 YYREEE (reference sequence).

V and J are TRBV9 and TRBJ2-7; maybe TRBD1 (6 bases). The V gene lost 0 bases and the J gene lost 2 bases, with 9 bases spanning the gap. Germline V gives CDR1 SGDLS, CDR2 YYNGEE. This CDR3 contains 14 residues. CDR3 in amino acids: CASSVGDTPYEQYF. Here the CDR3 DNA reads TGTGCCAGCAGCGTAGGGGACACCCCCTACGAGCAGTACTTC.

This chain joins TRBV4-1 and TRBJ1-1; 7 nucleotides line up with TRBD1. J was trimmed by 2 bases and V by 4 bases; bases with no gene match: 4. Germline V lookup: CDR1 MGHRA, CDR2 YSYEKL. The CDR3 is 14 amino acids. CDR3 sequence reads: CASSLGQVNTEAFF. DNA for the CDR3: TGCGCCAGCAGCCTCGGACAGGTCAACACTGAAGCTTTCTTT.

The chain combines TRBV6-1 with TRBJ2-3; 8 bases are shared with TRBD2. Per the germline V gene, CDR1 is MNHNS and CDR2 is SASEGT. This CDR3 has 16 amino acids. The V segment lost 4 bases and the J segment 7 bases; nucleotides outside the gene matches: 13. The CDR3 region has the DNA TGTGCCAGCAGTGCCTGGGGTAGCGGGGACTCGAATACGCAGTATTTT. This codes for CASSAWGSGDSNTQYF.

The chain has TRBV28 and TRBJ2-3; D may be TRBD2 (7 bases). V was cut by 5 bases and J by 4 bases, with 16 bases left in between. The germline CDR1 and CDR2 sequences are MDHEN and SYDVKM. CDR3 length: 15 amino acids. The CDR3 here is CASSPPGGAPDTQYF. The CDR3 DNA reads as TGTGCCAGCAGTCCACCGGGGGGCGCCCCAGATACGCAGTATTTT.

The chain carries TRBV10-1 and TRBJ2-7; 12 nucleotides line up with TRBD1. CDR3 length: 17 amino acids. V shed 11 bases and J 0 bases; nucleotides not matched to a gene: 14. In germline, CDR1 is WNHNN, CDR2 SYGVQD (reference sequence). CDR3 in amino acids: CADSGTGGQYSSYEQYF. The CDR3 coding sequence is TGCGCCGACAGCGGGACAGGGGGCCAGTACAGCTCCTACGAGCAGTACTTC.

This rearrangement joins TRBV4-1 to TRBJ2-2, with 7 bases that match TRBD1. The CDR3 runs 15 residues. Germline CDR1 MGHRA, CDR2 YSYEKL. V lost 3 bases to trimming and J lost 7 bases; unmatched junction nucleotides: 8. In DNA, the CDR3 is TGCGCCAGCAGCCATAGACAGGGTCAGAGCGGGGAGCTGTTTTTT. Residues: CASSHRQGQSGELFF.

V usage is TRBV5-1 and J usage is TRBJ2-6; the D gene is possibly TRBD1 (5 bases). V dropped 4 bases and J dropped 2 bases, with 13 bases sitting between them. The CDR3 spans 16 residues. CDR1 and CDR2 from the germline V gene are SGHRS and YFSETQ. The CDR3 region is CASSRTQVAGANVLTF. The CDR3 DNA reads as TGCGCCAGCAGCAGAACACAGGTGGCTGGGGCCAACGTCCTGACTTTC.

The rearrangement joins TRBV7-8 to TRBJ1-1; the D gene is possibly TRBD1 (6 bases). From germline, CDR1 is SGHVS and CDR2 FQNEAQ. V was trimmed by 6 bases and J by 0 bases, leaving 14 bases between them. This CDR3 region has 15 residues. This CDR3 is CASSDRRTVNTEAFF. The CDR3 DNA sequence: TGTGCCAGCAGTGACAGGAGAACGGTGAACACTGAAGCTTTCTTT.

The gene calls are TRBV11-1 and TRBJ2-7; TRBD2 is a possible D gene (5 bases). V dropped 0 bases and J dropped 3 bases, with 12 bases sitting between them. Germline CDR1 is SGHAT and CDR2 is FQDESV (reference sequence). The CDR3 loop spans 15 amino acids. CDR3 nucleotide sequence: TGTGCCAGCAGCTTAGCGCAGGTCGGGATCTACGAGCAGTACTTC. It specifies CASSLAQVGIYEQYF.

The chain is built from TRBV5-4 and TRBJ1-4, with D possibly TRBD1 on 6 matching bases. Trimming removed 4 bases from V and 3 bases from J, with 13 bases in between. The CDR3 consists of 15 residues. Germline CDR1 SGHNT, CDR2 YYREEE (reference sequence). CDR3 sequence: CASSGGGRPNEKLFF. Written as DNA, the CDR3 is TGTGCCAGCAGCGGGGGGGGGCGGCCTAATGAAAAACTGTTTTTT. The variable domain in full, with the rest retrieved from reference TRBV5-4 and TRBJ1-4, is ETGVTQSPTHLIKTRGQQVTLRCSSQSGHNTVSWYQQALGQGPQFIFQYYREEENGRGNFPPRFSGLQFPNYSSELNVNALELDDSALYLCASSGGGRPNEKLFFGSGTQLSVL.

The V and J genes are TRBV30 and TRBJ2-1; TRBD2 aligns across 9 bases. The junction had 7 bases not matched to a gene; V was cut back by 2 bases and J by 8 bases. Germline lookup yields CDR1 GTSNPN and CDR2 SVGIG (reference sequence). This CDR3 has 14 amino acids. For the CDR3, the DNA is TGTGCCTGGAGTCGGGGCGGGGGGGTCGATGAGCAGTTCTTC. Translating gives CAWSRGGGVDEQFF.

The chain couples TRBV2 to TRBJ1-3; D unclear. V shed 4 bases and J shed 0 bases, with 13 bases lying between them. The CDR3 extends over 16 amino acids. Germline loops: CDR1 SNHLY, CDR2 FYNNEI. CDR3 in amino acids: CASSGFGSVSGNTIYF. In DNA, the CDR3 is TGTGCCAGCAGTGGATTTGGTAGTGTCTCTGGAAACACCATATATTTT.

In its sample, this clone was seen once. This sequence joins TRBV2 and TRBJ2-1; 9 bases are shared with TRBD2. V gave up 9 bases and J gave up 0 bases; unmatched junction bases: 12. The CDR3 consists of 17 residues. Germline values: CDR1 SNHLY, CDR2 FYNNEI. Here the CDR3 DNA reads TGTGCCAGTATTAGGCTAGCGGGGAGGAGCTCCTACAATGAGCAGTTCTTC. This gives the protein CASIRLAGRSSYNEQFF.